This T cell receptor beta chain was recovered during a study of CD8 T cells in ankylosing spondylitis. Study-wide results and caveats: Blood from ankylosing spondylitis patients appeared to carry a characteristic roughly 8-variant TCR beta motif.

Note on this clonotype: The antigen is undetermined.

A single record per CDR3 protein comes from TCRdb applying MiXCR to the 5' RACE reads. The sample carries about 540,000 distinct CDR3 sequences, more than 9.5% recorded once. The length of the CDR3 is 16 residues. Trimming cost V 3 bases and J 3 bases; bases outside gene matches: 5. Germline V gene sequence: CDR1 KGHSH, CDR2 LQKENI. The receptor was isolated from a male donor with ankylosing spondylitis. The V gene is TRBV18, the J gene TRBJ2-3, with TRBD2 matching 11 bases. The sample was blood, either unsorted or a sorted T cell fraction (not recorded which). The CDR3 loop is CASSPAASGRTDTQYF. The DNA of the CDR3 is TGTGCCAGCTCACCGGCGGCTAGCGGGAGGACAGATACGCAGTATTTT.